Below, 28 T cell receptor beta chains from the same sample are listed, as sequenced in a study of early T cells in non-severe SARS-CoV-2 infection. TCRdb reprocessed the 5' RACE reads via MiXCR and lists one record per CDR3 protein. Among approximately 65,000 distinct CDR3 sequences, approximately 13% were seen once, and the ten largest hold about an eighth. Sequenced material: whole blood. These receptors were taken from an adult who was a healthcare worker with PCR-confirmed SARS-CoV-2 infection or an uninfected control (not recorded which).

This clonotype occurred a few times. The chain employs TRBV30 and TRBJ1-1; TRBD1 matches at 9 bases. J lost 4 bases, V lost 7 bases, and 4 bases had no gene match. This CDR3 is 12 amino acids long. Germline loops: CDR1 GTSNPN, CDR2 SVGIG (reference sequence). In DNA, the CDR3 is TGTGCCTCGACAGGGGGAACCACTGAAGCTTTCTTT. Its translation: CASTGGTTEAFF.

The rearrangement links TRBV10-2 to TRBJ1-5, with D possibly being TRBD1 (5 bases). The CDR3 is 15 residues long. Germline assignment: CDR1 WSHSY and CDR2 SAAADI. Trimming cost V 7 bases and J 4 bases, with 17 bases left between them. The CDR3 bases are TGCGCCAGCAAGTCAGCCCAGGGTATGAATCAGCCCCAGCATTTT. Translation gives CASKSAQGMNQPQHF.

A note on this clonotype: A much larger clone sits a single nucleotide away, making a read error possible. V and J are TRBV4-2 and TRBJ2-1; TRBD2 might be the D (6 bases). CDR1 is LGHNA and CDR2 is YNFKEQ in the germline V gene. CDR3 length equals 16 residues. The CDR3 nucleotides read TGTGCCAACAGCCAAGTTCCTAGCGTCACCTACAATGAGCAGTTCTTC. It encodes CANSQVPSVTYNEQFF.

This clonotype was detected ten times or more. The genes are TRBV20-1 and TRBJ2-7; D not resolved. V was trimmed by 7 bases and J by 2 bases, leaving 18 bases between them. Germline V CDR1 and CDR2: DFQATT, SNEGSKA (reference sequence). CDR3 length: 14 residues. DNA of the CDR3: TGCAGTGGGGTTAGTGAGCTGGGAACCTACGAGCAGTACTTC. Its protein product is CSGVSELGTYEQYF.

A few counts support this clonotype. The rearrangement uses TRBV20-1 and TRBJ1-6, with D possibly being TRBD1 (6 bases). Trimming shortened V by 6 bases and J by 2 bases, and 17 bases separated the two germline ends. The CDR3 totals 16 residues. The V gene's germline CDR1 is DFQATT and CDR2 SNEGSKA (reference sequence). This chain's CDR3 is CSAQGGGHPYNSPLHF. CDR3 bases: TGCAGTGCACAGGGCGGGGGGCACCCCTATAATTCACCCCTCCACTTT.

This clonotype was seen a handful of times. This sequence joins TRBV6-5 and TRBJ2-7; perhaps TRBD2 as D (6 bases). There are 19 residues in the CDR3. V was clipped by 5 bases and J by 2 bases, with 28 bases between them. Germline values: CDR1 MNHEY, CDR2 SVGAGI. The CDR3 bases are TGTGCCAGCAGTGACGCGGGACTCCGACGCTCTCCCCAAACCTACGAGCAGTACTTC. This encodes CASSDAGLRRSPQTYEQYF.

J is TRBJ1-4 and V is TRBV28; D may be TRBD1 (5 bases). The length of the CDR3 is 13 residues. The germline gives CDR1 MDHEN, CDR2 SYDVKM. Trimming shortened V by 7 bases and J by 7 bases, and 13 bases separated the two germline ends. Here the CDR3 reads CASTHQQGEKLFF. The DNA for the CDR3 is TGTGCCAGCACCCACCAGCAGGGTGAAAAACTGTTTTTT.

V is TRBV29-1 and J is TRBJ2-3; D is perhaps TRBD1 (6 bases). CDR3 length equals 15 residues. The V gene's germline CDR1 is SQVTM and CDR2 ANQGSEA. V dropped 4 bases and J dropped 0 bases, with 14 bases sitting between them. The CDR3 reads CSVVPRGHSTDTQYF. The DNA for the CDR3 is TGCAGCGTTGTCCCACGGGGACATAGCACAGATACGCAGTATTTT.

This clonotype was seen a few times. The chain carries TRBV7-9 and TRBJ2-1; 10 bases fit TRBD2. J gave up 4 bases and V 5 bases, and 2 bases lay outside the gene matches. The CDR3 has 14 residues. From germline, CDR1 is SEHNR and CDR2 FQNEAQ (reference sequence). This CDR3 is CASSNSGGYNEQFF. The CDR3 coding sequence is TGTGCCAGCAGCAATAGCGGGGGGTACAATGAGCAGTTCTTC.

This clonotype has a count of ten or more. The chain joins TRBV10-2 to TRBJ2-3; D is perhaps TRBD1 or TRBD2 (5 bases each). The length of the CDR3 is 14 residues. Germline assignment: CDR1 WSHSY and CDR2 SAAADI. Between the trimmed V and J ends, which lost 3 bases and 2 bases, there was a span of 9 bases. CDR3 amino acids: CASSEGEITDTQYF. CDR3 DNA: TGCGCCAGCAGTGAAGGGGAGATCACAGATACGCAGTATTTT.

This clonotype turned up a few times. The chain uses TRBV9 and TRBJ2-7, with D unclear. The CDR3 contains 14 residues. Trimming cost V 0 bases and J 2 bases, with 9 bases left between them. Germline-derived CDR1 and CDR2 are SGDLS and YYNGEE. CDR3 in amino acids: CASSVGSDPYEQYF. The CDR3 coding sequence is TGTGCCAGCAGCGTAGGGTCCGACCCCTACGAGCAGTACTTC.

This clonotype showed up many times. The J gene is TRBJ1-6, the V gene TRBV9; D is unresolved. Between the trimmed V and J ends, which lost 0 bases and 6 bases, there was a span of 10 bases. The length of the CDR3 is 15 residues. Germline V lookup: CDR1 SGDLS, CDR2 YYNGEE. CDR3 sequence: CASSVAIGSNSPLHF. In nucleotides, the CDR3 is TGTGCCAGCAGCGTAGCAATAGGGAGTAATTCACCCCTCCACTTT.

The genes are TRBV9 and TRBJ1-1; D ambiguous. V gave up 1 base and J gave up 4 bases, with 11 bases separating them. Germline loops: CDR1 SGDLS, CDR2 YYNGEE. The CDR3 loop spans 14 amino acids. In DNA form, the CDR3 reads TGTGCCAGCAGCGTAAGTCTTTTTGGCACTGAAGCTTTCTTT. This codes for CASSVSLFGTEAFF.

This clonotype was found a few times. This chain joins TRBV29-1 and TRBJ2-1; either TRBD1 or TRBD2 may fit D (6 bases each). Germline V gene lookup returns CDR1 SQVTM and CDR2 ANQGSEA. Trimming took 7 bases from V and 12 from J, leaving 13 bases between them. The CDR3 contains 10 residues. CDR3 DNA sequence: TGCAGCGGGTATGAGGGGGGGCAGTTCTTC. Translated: CSGYEGGQFF.

The CDR3 DNA sequence: TGCGCCAGCAGCTGGGGGCAGGGATCCTACAATGAGCAGTTCTTC. Translated: CASSWGQGSYNEQFF. The chain uses TRBV5-1 and TRBJ2-1, with a weak D call TRBD1 (6 bases). V lost 3 bases, J lost 1 base, and 11 bases lay in between. This CDR3 has 15 amino acids. From germline, CDR1 is SGHRS and CDR2 YFSETQ.

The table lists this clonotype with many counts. The CDR3 DNA follows: TGTGCCAGTAGTGTGAACCATAGCAATCAGCCCCAGCATTTT. This encodes CASSVNHSNQPQHF. The V and J genes are TRBV19 and TRBJ1-5, with D unclear. The V and J ends lost 5 bases and 0 bases respectively, with 8 bases between them. The CDR3 length is 14 residues. The germline CDR1 and CDR2 sequences are LNHDA and SQIVND (reference sequence).

Here the CDR3 reads CSAAGLARQEETQYF. CDR3 in DNA: TGCAGTGCTGCAGGACTAGCGCGCCAAGAAGAGACCCAGTACTTC. This sequence joins TRBV20-1 and TRBJ2-5; 9 nucleotides line up with TRBD2. Germline-derived CDR1 and CDR2 are DFQATT and SNEGSKA (reference sequence). Trimming at V came to 5 bases and at J to 3 bases, leaving 10 bases not matched to a gene. The CDR3 is made up of 15 amino acids.

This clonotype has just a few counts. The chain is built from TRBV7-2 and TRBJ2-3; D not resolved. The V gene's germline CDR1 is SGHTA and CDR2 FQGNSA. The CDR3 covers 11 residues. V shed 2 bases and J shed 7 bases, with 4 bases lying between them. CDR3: CASSLLHTQYF. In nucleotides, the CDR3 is TGTGCCAGCAGCTTACTTCATACGCAGTATTTT.

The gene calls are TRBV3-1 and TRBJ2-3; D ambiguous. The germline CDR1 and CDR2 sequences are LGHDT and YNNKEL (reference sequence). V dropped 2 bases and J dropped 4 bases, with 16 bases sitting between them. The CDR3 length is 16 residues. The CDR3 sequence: CASSQPRRPGADTQYF. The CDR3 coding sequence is TGTGCCAGCAGCCAACCGCGACGACCTGGCGCAGATACGCAGTATTTT.

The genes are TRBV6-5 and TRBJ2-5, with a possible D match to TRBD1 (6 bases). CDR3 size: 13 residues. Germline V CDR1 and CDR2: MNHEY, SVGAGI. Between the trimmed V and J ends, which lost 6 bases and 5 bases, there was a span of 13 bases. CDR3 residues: CASRRQAQETQYF. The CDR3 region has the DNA TGTGCCAGCAGAAGACAGGCCCAGGAGACCCAGTACTTC.

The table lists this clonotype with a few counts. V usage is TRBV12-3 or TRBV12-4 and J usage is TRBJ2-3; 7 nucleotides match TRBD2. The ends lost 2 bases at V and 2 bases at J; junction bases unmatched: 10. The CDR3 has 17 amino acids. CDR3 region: CASSLFHSGTFTDTQYF. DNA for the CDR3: TGTGCCAGCAGTTTATTCCACAGCGGGACCTTCACAGATACGCAGTATTTT.

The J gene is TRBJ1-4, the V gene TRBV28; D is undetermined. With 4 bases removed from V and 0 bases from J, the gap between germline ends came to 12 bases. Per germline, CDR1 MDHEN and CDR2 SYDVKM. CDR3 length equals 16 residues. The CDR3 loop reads CASSSAYPPTNEKLFF. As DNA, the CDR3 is TGTGCCAGCAGTTCCGCTTATCCTCCAACTAATGAAAAACTGTTTTTT.

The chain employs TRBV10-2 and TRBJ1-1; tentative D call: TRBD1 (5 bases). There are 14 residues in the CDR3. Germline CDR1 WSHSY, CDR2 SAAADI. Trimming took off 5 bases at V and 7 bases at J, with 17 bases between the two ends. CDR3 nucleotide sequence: TGCGCCAGCAGTACACCGGGACCCACAAGTGAAGCTTTCTTT. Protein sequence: CASSTPGPTSEAFF.

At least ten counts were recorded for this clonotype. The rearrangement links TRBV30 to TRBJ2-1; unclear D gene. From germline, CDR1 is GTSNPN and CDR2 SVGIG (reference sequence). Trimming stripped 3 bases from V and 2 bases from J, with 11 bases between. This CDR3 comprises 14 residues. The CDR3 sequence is CAWSDNIPYNEQFF. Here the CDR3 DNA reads TGTGCCTGGAGCGACAATATACCCTACAATGAGCAGTTCTTC.

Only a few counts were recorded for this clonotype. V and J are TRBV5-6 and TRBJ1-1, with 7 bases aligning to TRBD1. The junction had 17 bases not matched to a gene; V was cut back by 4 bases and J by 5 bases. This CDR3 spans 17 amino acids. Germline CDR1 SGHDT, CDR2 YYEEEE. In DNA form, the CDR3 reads TGTGCCAGCAGCCTCGGCCTGGGACAGAGGCTGAGGACTGAAGCTTTCTTT. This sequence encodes CASSLGLGQRLRTEAFF.

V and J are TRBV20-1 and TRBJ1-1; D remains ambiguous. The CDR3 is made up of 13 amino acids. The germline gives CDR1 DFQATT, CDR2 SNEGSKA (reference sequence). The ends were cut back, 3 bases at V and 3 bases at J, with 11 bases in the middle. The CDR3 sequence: CSASLHRDTEAFF. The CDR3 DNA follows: TGCAGTGCTAGCCTACACCGAGACACTGAAGCTTTCTTT.

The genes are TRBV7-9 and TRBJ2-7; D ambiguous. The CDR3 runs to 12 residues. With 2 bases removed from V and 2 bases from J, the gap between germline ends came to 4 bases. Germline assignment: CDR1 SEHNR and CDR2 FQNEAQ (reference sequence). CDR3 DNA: TGTGCCAGCAGCTTAACAGCCTACGAGCAGTACTTC. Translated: CASSLTAYEQYF.

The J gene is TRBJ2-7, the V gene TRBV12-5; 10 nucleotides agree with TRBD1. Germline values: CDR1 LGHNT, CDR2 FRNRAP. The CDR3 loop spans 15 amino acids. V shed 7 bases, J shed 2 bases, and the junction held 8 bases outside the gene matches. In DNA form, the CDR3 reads TGTGCTAGTGCCCGCCGGGGACAGGGGACCTACGAGCAGTACTTC. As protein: CASARRGQGTYEQYF.